This T cell receptor beta chain originates from a study of cytomegalovirus exposure and HLA in healthy donors. In the study overall: Within the Caucasian-associated ancestry cluster were roughly 81% of the 350 to 400 genotyped donors. General study results and limits: Earlier analysis yielded a pattern in which most TCR beta V segments were productive about 87% or about 30% of the time.

A remark on this clone: What it binds is unknown.

The PCR was carried out with 60 Vbeta primers and 13 Jbeta primers. Produced via immunoSEQ multiplex PCR; TCRdb's table is partial and in-frame only. The data hold 85,000 to 100,000 clones, with 55% to 75% observed a single time. Germline V gives CDR1 SGHAT, CDR2 FQNNGV. The CDR3 is 13 residues long. The germline V and J ends were trimmed by 4 bases and 3 bases, with 9 bases remaining between them. This TCR was sampled from a man aged 55 to 70 in good health and CMV-seronegative. The chain carries TRBV11-2 and TRBJ1-2; possible D gene TRBD1, 6 bases. Material: PBMCs. The CDR3 protein is CASSSGTHYGYTF. The CDR3 DNA sequence: TGTGCCAGCAGCTCCGGGACACACTATGGCTACACCTTC.